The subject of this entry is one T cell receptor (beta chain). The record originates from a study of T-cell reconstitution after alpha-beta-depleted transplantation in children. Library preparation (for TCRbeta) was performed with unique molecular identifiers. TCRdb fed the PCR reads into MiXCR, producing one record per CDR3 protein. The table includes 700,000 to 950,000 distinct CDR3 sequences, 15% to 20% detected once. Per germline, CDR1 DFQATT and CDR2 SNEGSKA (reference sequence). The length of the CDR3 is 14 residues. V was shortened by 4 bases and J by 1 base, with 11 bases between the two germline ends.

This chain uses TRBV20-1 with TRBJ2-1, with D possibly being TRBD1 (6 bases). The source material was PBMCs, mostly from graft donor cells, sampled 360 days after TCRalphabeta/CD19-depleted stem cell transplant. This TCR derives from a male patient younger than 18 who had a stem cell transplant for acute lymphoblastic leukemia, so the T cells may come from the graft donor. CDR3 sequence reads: CSAIAGASYNEQFF. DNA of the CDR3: TGCAGTGCTATAGCAGGGGCATCCTACAATGAGCAGTTCTTC.